This is a list of T cell receptor beta chains from one sample in a study of cytomegalovirus exposure and HLA in healthy donors. TCRdb keeps only in-frame clones here, not all; method: immunoSEQ multiplex PCR. The sample data list under 75,000 clones. Sequencing used PBMCs. The receptors were gathered from a female donor in good health and CMV-seropositive. The conserved cysteine and the conserved F or W are not part of the CDR3 here. A D gene is named only where the DNA matches it firmly.

. TRBJ1-1 TRBV11-2 ASSSQVRNTEAF
. TRBJ2-3 TRBV5-4 ASSLLAADTQY
TRBD1 TRBJ1-1 TRBV28 ASSLRTGGEAF
. TRBJ2-7 TRBV9 ASSKNQQGSLYEQY
. TRBJ2-7 TRBV29-1 SVEGGAGWAYEQY
. TRBJ1-5 TRBV6-1 ASSEGTVSNQPQH
TRBD2 TRBJ2-7 TRBV4-3 ASSQGTGTSSYEQY
. TRBJ1-5 TRBV19 ASSNRIQSSNQPQH
. TRBJ2-2 TRBV10-3 AIRDRPNTGELF
TRBD1 TRBJ1-2 TRBV19 ASTTGQGVYGYT
. TRBJ2-1 TRBV4-2 ASSQDLELAYEQF
. TRBJ1-6 TRBV19 ASSSLEWNSPLH
TRBD1 TRBJ1-1 TRBV4-3 ASSQERGLNTEAF
TRBD2 TRBJ2-1 TRBV29-1 SVPTSPGLVYNEQF
TRBD1 TRBJ1-2 TRBV10-3 AISPSGGERLDGYT
TRBD2 TRBJ2-5 TRBV5-1 ASSGGTSEQETQY
TRBD1 TRBJ2-3 TRBV4-2 ASSHRGQGETDTQY
. TRBJ1-1 TRBV6-5 ASSSLGDKRTEAF
. TRBJ2-5 TRBV28 ASSPTVPGAQY
. TRBJ1-1 TRBV5-4 ASSLGGGRGNTEAF
TRBD2 TRBJ2-1 TRBV7-2 ASSLRLAGANEQF
TRBD1 TRBJ1-5 TRBV28 ASSDRGALQPQH
TRBD1 TRBJ1-1 TRBV30 AWSQDRALSAF
. TRBJ1-5 TRBV6-1 ASSEGPAGNQPQH
TRBD1 TRBJ2-1 TRBV6-5 ASSSRGRLYNEQF
. TRBJ1-1 TRBV10-2 ASSDGPPLTEAF
. TRBJ2-7 TRBV19 ASSIADLSYEQY
. TRBJ2-7 TRBV5-6 ASSFAEASYEQY
. TRBJ1-1 TRBV6-1 ASGPRGGNTEAF
TRBD1 TRBJ1-2 TRBV28 ASIGTGDGYT
TRBD2 TRBJ2-1 TRBV14 ASRPTSGIVVEQF
TRBD1 TRBJ1-2 TRBV9 ASSRGQGGENYGYT
. TRBJ1-1 TRBV6-5 ASSYTPGNTEAF
. TRBJ2-7 TRBV19 ATSTQGNEQY
TRBD1 TRBJ1-2 TRBV12-5 ASGLERDRMGWGYT
TRBD2 TRBJ2-1 TRBV4-2 ASSRSGLASDNEQF
. TRBJ2-7 TRBV6-1 ASSEHRQTFSYEQY
. TRBJ1-3 TRBV7-2 ASSPDGGLGNTIY
TRBD2 TRBJ2-7 TRBV6-5 ASSMGLAWSHEQY
TRBD2 TRBJ2-3 TRBV7-9 ASSFLSGITDTQY
TRBD2 TRBJ2-1 TRBV7-2 ASSPRSGGSYNEQF
. TRBJ1-2 TRBV28 ASSSPSYSGEYNYGYT
. TRBJ2-5 TRBV5-1 ASSREAYQETQY
TRBD2 TRBJ2-7 TRBV11-2 ASSLELAGRYEQY
TRBD1 TRBJ2-7 TRBV5-4 ASSSPGQPYEQY
. TRBJ1-1 TRBV5-1 ASSLERANTEAF
. TRBJ2-1 TRBV29-1 SVVAPSYNEQF
. TRBJ2-7 TRBV28 ASSLSGHEQY
TRBD1 TRBJ2-7 TRBV2 ASSGDRGTTYEQY
TRBD1 TRBJ1-1 TRBV5-5 ASSLSGTAGMNTEAF
. TRBJ1-1 TRBV7-2 ASSRDWNTEAF
TRBD1 TRBJ1-2 TRBV5-4 ASSFGQQGARNGYT
TRBD1 TRBJ2-5 TRBV4-2 ASSQIQGAGEETQY
TRBD1 TRBJ2-7 TRBV7-9 ASSLTGQGYYEQY